This T cell receptor beta chain was recorded in a study of T cell responses to AZD1222 COVID-19 vaccine. Study-wide results and limits: Reportedly, close to half of spike-specific TCRs are directed against unmutated variant regions. Repertoire samples came only from after the peak T cell response. Among those given AZD1222, only six were seropositive at baseline. Spike-specific TCR repertoires showed rising breadth and depth after two AZD1222 doses.

For this clone: No antigen is known for it. Mismatch with germline at one junction end may stem from a read error.

The CDR3 extends over 13 amino acids. CDR1 is SSHAT and CDR2 is FNYEAQ in the germline V gene (reference sequence). Sequencing was performed with immunoSEQ multiplex PCR; in TCRdb, only in-frame clones are kept and a portion is missing. The sample includes 150,000 to 200,000 clones, 80% to 95% seen only once; the top ten take approximately 1.7%. This TCR was sampled from an adult who received the AZD1222 COVID-19 vaccine. Sequencing used peripheral blood, obtained 28 days after the second AZD1222 dose. This chain links TRBV7-7 with TRBJ2-3; D ambiguous. CDR3 sequence (DNA): TGTGCTAGCAGCTTAAAAGGGACAGATACGCAGTATTTT. Its translation: CASSLKGTDTQYF.